Listed below are T cell receptor beta chains from one sample, sequenced in a study of T cell changes during pregnancy in multiple sclerosis. Generated by immunoSEQ multiplex PCR, the TCRdb table keeps only in-frame clones and is missing some. The table includes 55,000 to 75,000 clones, just over 90% detected once. The sequencing used peripheral blood, collected after pregnancy. Receptors were obtained from a female donor with multiple sclerosis, enrolled in a pregnancy study. CDR3s include the opening cysteine and the closing phenylalanine or tryptophan. D genes are given only for firm matches. Not every row has a clone size; where given, it reads once, few, many or a size class.

J | V | D | size | length | DNA | CDR3
TRBJ1-1 | TRBV30 | . | few | 11 | TGTGCCTCCTATGGGGAGACTGAAGCTTTCTTT | CASYGETEAFF
TRBJ1-5 | TRBV5-6 | TRBD1 | . | 19 | TGTGCCAGCAGCTTCCGGGACAGGGGGCTCGACGAAAGCAATCAGCCCCAGCATTTT | CASSFRDRGLDESNQPQHF
TRBJ2-3 | TRBV19 | TRBD2 | . | 16 | TGTGCCAGTAGTAGCTCTACGGGAGGGCAAGCAGATACGCAGTATTTT | CASSSSTGGQADTQYF
TRBJ2-7 | TRBV12-2 | . | . | 15 | TGTGCAAGTCGCTTCGTCCTGGACAGGGGGTACGAGCAGTACTTC | CASRFVLDRGYEQYF
TRBJ1-5 | TRBV6-5 | TRBD1 | . | 15 | TGTGCCAGCAGCCCTACCGGGACAGGCAATCAGCCCCAGCATTTT | CASSPTGTGNQPQHF
TRBJ2-3 | TRBV6-5 | TRBD1 | . | 16 | TGTGCCAGCAGTTACGACCAGGGGGTGGGCACAGATACGCAGTATTTT | CASSYDQGVGTDTQYF
TRBJ2-2 | TRBV18 | . | . | 15 | TGTGCCAGCTCACCACCGTCCCGGGACACCGGGGAGCTGTTTTTT | CASSPPSRDTGELFF
TRBJ2-7 | TRBV11-2 | . | once | 12 | TGTGCCAGCAGCCGGGGTGTCTACGAGCAGTACTTC | CASSRGVYEQYF
TRBJ2-1 | TRBV18 | TRBD2 | . | 16 | TGTGCCAGCTCACCACTGCCCGGGACTAGCTACAATGAGCAGTTCTTC | CASSPLPGTSYNEQFF
TRBJ2-1 | TRBV4-3 | TRBD2 | . | 16 | TGCGCCAGCAGCAACCTACTAGCGGGGAGGGAGAATGAGCAGTTCTTC | CASSNLLAGRENEQFF
TRBJ1-4 | TRBV2 | . | . | 13 | TGTGCCAGCAGTGCGCAGGCCGGTGAAAAACTGTTTTTT | CASSAQAGEKLFF
TRBJ1-2 | TRBV7-3 | . | once | 13 | TGTGCCAGCAGCCTGGGAGCGAACTATGGCTACACCTTC | CASSLGANYGYTF
TRBJ2-1 | TRBV5-1 | TRBD1 | . | 15 | TGCGCCAGCAGCTTGATACAGGGGACCTACAATGAGCAGTTCTTC | CASSLIQGTYNEQFF
TRBJ2-7 | TRBV28 | TRBD2 | . | 14 | TGTGCCAGCACCCCCAGCGGGGCACTACGGGAGCAGTACTTC | CASTPSGALREQYF
TRBJ2-1 | TRBV9 | TRBD2 | . | 15 | TGTGCCAGCAGCGCCGCTAGCGGGAATGTCGATGAGCAGTTCTTC | CASSAASGNVDEQFF
TRBJ1-2 | TRBV10-3 | . | . | 12 | TGTGCCATCAGACTAGGGAACTATGGCTACACCTTC | CAIRLGNYGYTF
TRBJ2-7 | TRBV4-1 | . | . | 15 | TGCGCCAGCAGCCAAGTTTTGAGCGACTCCTACGAGCAGTACTTC | CASSQVLSDSYEQYF
TRBJ1-1 | TRBV18 | . | . | 16 | TGTGCCAGCTCACCACCGTCCAGGGGACTGAACACTGAAGCTTTCTTT | CASSPPSRGLNTEAFF
TRBJ2-5 | TRBV10-2 | TRBD1 | . | 15 | TGCGCCAGCAGTGAAAGGGACAGGGATGGAGAGACCCAGTACTTC | CASSERDRDGETQYF
TRBJ2-3 | TRBV28 | . | . | 14 | TGTGCCAGCAGTTTAAACAGGGTCGGCGGAACGCAGTATTTT | CASSLNRVGGTQYF
TRBJ2-3 | TRBV4-2 | TRBD2 | . | 19 | TGTGCCAGCAGCCAAGGTCTAGCGGCCCTGATATCCTCCACAGATACGCAGTATTTT | CASSQGLAALISSTDTQYF
TRBJ2-5 | TRBV20-1 | . | few | 11 | TGCAGTCAAGGAGCGGCAGAGACCCAGTACTTC | CSQGAAETQYF
TRBJ2-7 | TRBV6-1 | . | . | 15 | TGTGCCAGCAGTGAAGGAGAAAATCGTCGCTACGAGCAGTACTTC | CASSEGENRRYEQYF
TRBJ2-3 | TRBV6-4 | TRBD2 | . | 15 | TGTGCCAGCAGTGCCCTAGCGGGAGCGGCAGATACGCAGTATTTT | CASSALAGAADTQYF
TRBJ2-2 | TRBV7-9 | TRBD2 | . | 19 | TGTGCCAGCAGCTCGCCCCCGAGACTAGCGGGAGGGATGCGGGGGGAGCTGTTTTTT | CASSSPPRLAGGMRGELFF
TRBJ2-1 | TRBV7-9 | TRBD2 | once | 17 | TGTGCCAGCAGCTTAGTTCTAGCGGGAGGGAATAAGGATGAGCAGTTCTTC | CASSLVLAGGNKDEQFF
TRBJ1-1 | TRBV10-1 | TRBD1 | . | 15 | TGCGCCAGCAGTGAATCGCGGACAGGGGGAACTGAAGCTTTCTTT | CASSESRTGGTEAFF
TRBJ2-1 | TRBV19 | TRBD1 | . | 15 | TGTGCCACCACGACCCCGGGACAGGGGGCAGATGAGCAGTTCTTC | CATTTPGQGADEQFF
TRBJ2-3 | TRBV5-1 | TRBD2 | . | 17 | TGCGCCAGCAGCTTACTAGCGGGAGGGAGGGGCACAGATACGCAGTATTTT | CASSLLAGGRGTDTQYF
TRBJ1-5 | TRBV28 | TRBD1 | . | 15 | TGTGCCAGCAGTTTTTACCGCGAGAGAGACAGGGTTGGGCATTTT | CASSFYRERDRVGHF
TRBJ1-4 | TRBV18 | . | . | 15 | TGTGCCAGCTCACCACCGACATGGGCTAATGAAAAACTGTTTTTT | CASSPPTWANEKLFF
TRBJ2-2 | TRBV19 | TRBD2 | . | 16 | TGTGCCAGTAGTATAGGACTAGCGGGAGTCACCGGGGAGCTGTTTTTT | CASSIGLAGVTGELFF
TRBJ2-1 | TRBV5-1 | . | . | 16 | TGCGCCAGCAGCTTAACTTCCGGTTCAATCTACAATGAGCAGTTCTTC | CASSLTSGSIYNEQFF
TRBJ2-7 | TRBV5-4 | TRBD2 | few | 16 | TGTGCCAGCAGCCGCGGAGGTAGCGGGAGGGGCTACGAGCAGTACTTC | CASSRGGSGRGYEQYF
TRBJ1-1 | TRBV6-5 | . | . | 14 | TGTGCCAGCAGTTACGAAGGACCCCGGGGAGCGGCTTTCTTT | CASSYEGPRGAAFF
TRBJ1-2 | TRBV21-1 | . | . | 15 | TGTGCCAGCAGCAGATCGGACAGGGGTTGGTATGGCTACACCTTC | CASSRSDRGWYGYTF
TRBJ2-3 | TRBV27 | . | . | 13 | TGTGCCAGCAGCCTAGCCAGCACAGATACGCAGTATTTT | CASSLASTDTQYF
TRBJ2-1 | TRBV18 | TRBD2 | . | 16 | TGTGCCAGCTCACCAAGACTAGCGGGAGGATACAATGAGCAGTTCTTC | CASSPRLAGGYNEQFF
TRBJ2-1 | TRBV7-6 | . | . | 16 | TGTGCCAGCAGCTTCGAGGTCGTGGCGCGTTACAATGAGCAGTTCTTC | CASSFEVVARYNEQFF
TRBJ2-3 | TRBV29-1 | TRBD1 | . | 17 | TGCAGCGTTGAATCCCGGACCCGGGGACAGGGTACAGATACGCAGTATTTT | CSVESRTRGQGTDTQYF
TRBJ2-1 | TRBV4-2 | TRBD1 | . | 18 | TGTGCCAGCAGCCCGGGACAGGGGTCCCCCGGCTCCTACAATGAGCAGTTCTTC | CASSPGQGSPGSYNEQFF
TRBJ2-7 | TRBV4-1 | TRBD1 | . | 15 | TGCGCCAGCAGCCCACCGGACAGGGAAAAGGACGAGCAGTACTTC | CASSPPDREKDEQYF
TRBJ2-5 | TRBV14 | . | . | 13 | TGTGCCAGCAGCCCGGGACTTCAAGAGACCCAGTACTTC | CASSPGLQETQYF
TRBJ2-1 | TRBV11-3 | . | . | 12 | TGTGCCAGCAGCTATAATGACTTTGAGCAGTTCTTC | CASSYNDFEQFF
TRBJ2-1 | TRBV4-1 | TRBD2 | . | 14 | TGCGCCAGCAGCCAAGAAGGGACTATGAATGAGCAGTTCTTC | CASSQEGTMNEQFF
TRBJ2-1 | TRBV7-9 | TRBD2 | . | 18 | TGTGCCAGCAGCAAACCGGGACTAGCGGGTACCCTACGGAATGAGCAGTTCTTC | CASSKPGLAGTLRNEQFF
TRBJ2-1 | TRBV4-3 | . | . | 14 | TGCGCCAGCAGCCAAAGGCCTAGGGGAAATGAGCAGTTCTTC | CASSQRPRGNEQFF
TRBJ2-2 | TRBV7-2 | . | once | 13 | TGTGCCAGCAGCTTGTTAAACACCGGGGAGCTGTTTTTT | CASSLLNTGELFF
TRBJ2-1 | TRBV6-5 | TRBD1 | . | 15 | TGTGCCAGCAGTTACCTTCACAGGGGGGCGCGTGAGCAGTTCTTC | CASSYLHRGAREQFF
TRBJ1-1 | TRBV11-2 | . | . | 14 | TGTGCCAGCAGCTTAGGTGGCAGGACAACTGGAGCTTTCTTT | CASSLGGRTTGAFF
TRBJ2-7 | TRBV10-3 | TRBD2 | . | 15 | TGTGCCATCAGTGAGTCCCCCACCGGGGGGAAAGAGCAGTACTTC | CAISESPTGGKEQYF
TRBJ2-5 | TRBV6-1 | TRBD2 | . | 17 | TGTGCCAGCAGTGAAGACCACGGGCTAGCGGATTTAGAGACCCAGTACTTC | CASSEDHGLADLETQYF